This T cell receptor beta chain was recovered during a study of shared clonotypes between healthy human individuals. Study context: There were three CD4 naive, three CD4 memory, two CD8 naive and one CD8 memory plates per donor. Study conclusions and caveats: Several donors showed sharing of approximately 5% of naive CD4 clonotypes. The represented genetic and exposure-history diversity was limited by the small number of donors.

This clone was recorded once. What it binds is not known. Germline CDR1 SQVTM, CDR2 ANQGSEA. The CDR3 is made up of 12 amino acids. Trimming cost V 7 bases and J 1 base; bases outside gene matches: 3. Repertoires were generated with immunoSEQ multiplex PCR, while TCRdb's copy carries only in-frame clones and drops some. The table has about 980,000 clones, about three quarters seen once; the top ten hold nearly 1.5%. Input material: memory CD4+ T cells sorted from blood. Noted subset: CD45RA-negative fraction. The V call is TRBV29-1, the J call TRBJ1-2; 7 nucleotides agree with TRBD1. This receptor was obtained from a young man in good health. CDR3 amino acids: CSAGDSNYGYTF. The CDR3 DNA reads as TGCAGCGCCGGGGACAGTAACTATGGCTACACCTTC.